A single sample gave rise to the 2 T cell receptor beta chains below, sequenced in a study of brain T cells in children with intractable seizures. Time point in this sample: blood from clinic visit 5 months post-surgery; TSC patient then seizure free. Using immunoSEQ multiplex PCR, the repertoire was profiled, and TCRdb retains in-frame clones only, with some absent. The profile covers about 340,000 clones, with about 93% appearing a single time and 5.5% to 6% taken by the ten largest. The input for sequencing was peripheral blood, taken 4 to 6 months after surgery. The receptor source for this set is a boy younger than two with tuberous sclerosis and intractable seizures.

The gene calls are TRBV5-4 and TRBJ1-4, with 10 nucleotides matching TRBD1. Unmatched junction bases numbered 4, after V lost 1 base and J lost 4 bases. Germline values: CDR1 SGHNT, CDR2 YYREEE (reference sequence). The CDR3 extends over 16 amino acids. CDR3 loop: CASSLRQGAFNEKLFF. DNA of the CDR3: TGTGCCAGCAGCTTGCGACAGGGGGCGTTTAATGAAAAACTGTTTTTT.

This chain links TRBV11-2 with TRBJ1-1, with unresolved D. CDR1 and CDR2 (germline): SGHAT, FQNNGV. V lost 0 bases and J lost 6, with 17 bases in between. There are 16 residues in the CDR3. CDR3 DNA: TGTGCCAGCAGCTTAGAAGGTTTTGATAGTCCCCCTGAAGCTTTCTTT. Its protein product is CASSLEGFDSPPEAFF.